The 28 T cell receptor beta chains given below trace back to one sample, sequenced in a study of vaccination and CD4 T cells after COVID-19. Cultured CD4+ T cells had their DNA profiled by the Oncomine TCR Beta short-read assay. One entry per CDR3 protein, called by TCRdb with MiXCR from the PCR reads. The table includes under 15,000 distinct CDR3 sequences, around 56% detected once. Specified treatment: roughly nine-day PBMC culture with coronavirus spike peptide pools or control peptides (ViraFEST assay). No antigen has been assigned to these receptors. The sequenced sample was CD4+ T cells from blood, cultured in vitro. Receptors were obtained from a human donor who had recovered from COVID-19.

This chain joins TRBV4-1 and TRBJ2-5, with D unresolved. With 1 base removed from V and 5 bases from J, the gap between germline ends came to 8 bases. The CDR3 covers 13 residues. CDR1 and CDR2 from the germline V gene are MGHRA and YSYEKL. CDR3 nucleotides: TGCGCCAGCAGCCAAGTTATACGGGAGACCCAGTACTTC. Translated, it gives CASSQVIRETQYF.

The CDR3 protein is CASSAGQSYGYTF. CDR3 coding DNA: TGTGCCAGCAGTGCTGGCCAGTCGTATGGCTACACCTTC. The chain is built from TRBV2 and TRBJ1-2, with D unclear. Germline V gene data show CDR1 as SNHLY and CDR2 as FYNNEI. V was shortened by 4 bases and J by 5 bases, with 11 bases between the two germline ends. The CDR3 is 13 residues long.

This sequence joins TRBV5-1 and TRBJ2-7; TRBD1 matches 7 bases. J lost 1 base, V lost 2 bases, and 6 bases had no gene match. Germline values: CDR1 SGHRS, CDR2 YFSETQ. The CDR3 contains 15 residues. In nucleotides, the CDR3 is TGCGCCAGCAGCTTTCCCCGACAGGGTTCCTACGAGCAGTACTTC. Translated, it gives CASSFPRQGSYEQYF.

This clonotype was counted a few times. V usage is TRBV7-9 and J usage is TRBJ2-3, with 8 nucleotides matching TRBD1. V was pared by 5 bases and J by 4 bases, with 8 bases of the junction left unmatched. The CDR3 extends over 15 amino acids. Per the germline V gene, CDR1 is SEHNR and CDR2 is FQNEAQ (reference sequence). CDR3: CASSADRGMADTQYF. As DNA, the CDR3 is TGTGCCAGCAGCGCCGACAGGGGAATGGCAGATACGCAGTATTTT.

The rearrangement links TRBV2 to TRBJ1-4, with 10 bases fitting TRBD1. The J segment lost 8 bases and the V segment lost 8 bases, leaving 2 bases of the junction unmatched. The germline V gene has CDR1 SNHLY and CDR2 FYNNEI. CDR3 length equals 12 residues. The CDR3 is CASGDRGEKLFF. The DNA for the CDR3 is TGTGCCAGCGGGGACAGGGGAGAAAAACTGTTTTTT.

This clonotype was seen only a few times. The rearrangement joins TRBV30 to TRBJ2-5; the D gene is possibly TRBD1 (8 bases). The CDR3 extends over 15 amino acids. Germline CDR1 GTSNPN, CDR2 SVGIG (reference sequence). Deletions cut 2 bases from V and 2 bases from J, with 15 bases between. The CDR3 protein is CAWSTGQGGQETQYF. The CDR3 bases are TGTGCCTGGAGTACCGGACAGGGAGGGCAAGAGACCCAGTACTTC.

DNA for the CDR3: TGTGCCAGCAGCCAATACGGACTAGCGGGATTCTCCGGGGCCAACGTCCTGACTTTC. Translating gives CASSQYGLAGFSGANVLTF. The chain combines TRBV6-4 with TRBJ2-6; 12 bases agree with TRBD2. CDR3 length: 19 residues. The V gene's germline CDR1 is MRHNA and CDR2 SNTAGT. Trimming at V came to 6 bases and at J to 4 bases, leaving 13 bases not matched to a gene.

The sample holds a few counts of this clonotype. The chain has TRBV20-1 and TRBJ2-3; TRBD1 is a possible D gene (5 bases). The CDR3 spans 14 residues. Germline CDR1 is DFQATT and CDR2 is SNEGSKA (reference sequence). V was shortened by 5 bases and J by 1 base, with 13 bases between the two germline ends. The CDR3 sequence is CSAGAGNGTDTQYF. The CDR3 DNA is TGCAGTGCTGGGGCCGGAAACGGCACAGATACGCAGTATTTT.

There are a few counts of this clonotype. The chain combines TRBV20-1 with TRBJ2-1, with unresolved D. Germline V lookup: CDR1 DFQATT, CDR2 SNEGSKA (reference sequence). V shed 0 bases and J shed 15 bases, with 15 bases lying between them. CDR3 length: 12 residues. The CDR3 region is CSARDPEIGLFF. The CDR3, as DNA: TGCAGTGCTAGAGATCCCGAAATTGGTCTGTTCTTC.

V is TRBV6-1 and J is TRBJ1-2, with 10 bases aligning to TRBD1. This CDR3 has 15 amino acids. Germline assignment: CDR1 MNHNS and CDR2 SASEGT. With 5 bases clipped from V and 3 bases from J, the junction kept 6 bases outside the gene matches. The CDR3 sequence: CASSPRDRGDYGYTF. In DNA, the CDR3 is TGTGCCAGCAGTCCCCGGGACAGGGGAGACTATGGCTACACCTTC.

Only a few counts were recorded for this clonotype. V is TRBV27 and J is TRBJ2-2; 8 bases agree with TRBD1. Germline V gives CDR1 MNHEY, CDR2 SMNVEV (reference sequence). This CDR3 is built from 16 residues. V lost 6 bases, J lost 4 bases, and 10 bases stayed unmatched. This CDR3 reads CASSLRQGSGTGELFF. The DNA for the CDR3 is TGTGCCAGCAGCCTCAGACAGGGGTCGGGCACCGGGGAGCTGTTTTTT.

CDR3 region: CATSRAGAADYEQYF. CDR3 sequence (DNA): TGTGCCACCAGCAGAGCAGGGGCGGCTGACTACGAGCAGTACTTC. This chain uses TRBV15 with TRBJ2-7; possible D gene TRBD1, 6 bases. Germline values: CDR1 LNHNV, CDR2 YYDKDF (reference sequence). The CDR3 contains 15 residues. Trimming shortened V by 1 base and J by 3 bases, and 13 bases separated the two germline ends.

The rearrangement links TRBV27 to TRBJ2-3, with D uncertain. Germline CDR1 MNHEY, CDR2 SMNVEV (reference sequence). The CDR3 loop spans 15 amino acids. Trimming stripped 4 bases from V and 2 bases from J, with 13 bases between. The CDR3 sequence: CASSSLGSDTDTQYF. CDR3 DNA sequence: TGTGCCAGCAGTTCTTTGGGCAGCGACACAGATACGCAGTATTTT.

This clonotype was recorded a few times. The chain is built from TRBV6-1 and TRBJ1-1; 10 nucleotides agree with TRBD1. V dropped 2 bases and J dropped 11; count of bases not matched to a gene: 5. Germline V gene lookup returns CDR1 MNHNS and CDR2 SASEGT. This CDR3 is built from 13 residues. This chain's CDR3 is CASSELRQGAAFF. The CDR3 DNA reads as TGTGCCAGCAGTGAATTGAGACAGGGGGCGGCTTTCTTT.

Written as DNA, the CDR3 is TGTGCCAGTAGTATAGACTATAGCGGGAGCCCTTCCTACGAGCAGTACTTC. It is translated as CASSIDYSGSPSYEQYF. V is TRBV19 and J is TRBJ2-7, with 9 bases lining up with TRBD2. The CDR3 is made up of 17 amino acids. Trimming took 0 bases from V and 1 from J; bases not matched to a gene: 7. Germline V gene sequence: CDR1 LNHDA, CDR2 SQIVND (reference sequence).

The DNA of the CDR3 is TGTGCCAGTAGTATGTGGACCGGTTCCAAGGGAGAGACCCAGTACTTC. Its protein is CASSMWTGSKGETQYF. The chain recombines TRBV19 with TRBJ2-5; D ambiguous. From germline, CDR1 is LNHDA and CDR2 SQIVND (reference sequence). V was trimmed by 3 bases and J by 4 bases, leaving 18 bases between them. CDR3 length equals 16 residues.

This clonotype appeared a few times. The V call is TRBV2, the J call TRBJ2-3; 12 nucleotides agree with TRBD1. V gave up 6 bases and J gave up 6 bases; unmatched junction bases: 4. Per the germline V gene, CDR1 is SNHLY and CDR2 is FYNNEI. The CDR3 is 14 amino acids. The CDR3 protein is CASRGQGAGDTQYF. The CDR3 DNA reads as TGTGCCAGCAGGGGACAGGGGGCAGGCGATACGCAGTATTTT.

The V call is TRBV7-9, the J call TRBJ2-7, with TRBD2 as a possible D gene (6 bases). The germline CDR1 and CDR2 sequences are SEHNR and FQNEAQ (reference sequence). This CDR3 region has 13 residues. Trimming cost V 5 bases and J 2 bases, with 10 bases left between them. Here the CDR3 DNA reads TGTGCCAGCAGCCCTGGAGGGACCTACGAGCAGTACTTC. It specifies CASSPGGTYEQYF.

V is TRBV27 and J is TRBJ2-5; 9 bases are a match to TRBD2. Germline lookup yields CDR1 MNHEY and CDR2 SMNVEV (reference sequence). The junction had 5 bases not matched to a gene; V was cut back by 5 bases and J by 4 bases. CDR3 length: 14 amino acids. The CDR3 DNA sequence: TGTGCCAGCAGTCTCGGGACTAGCACAGAGACCCAGTACTTC. Translating it yields CASSLGTSTETQYF.

V is TRBV7-9 and J is TRBJ2-7; D uncertain. Germline V lookup: CDR1 SEHNR, CDR2 FQNEAQ (reference sequence). This CDR3 region has 14 residues. Trimming took 1 base from V and 6 from J, leaving 13 bases between them. In DNA form, the CDR3 reads TGTGCCAGCAGCTTAGGTCCCCTGACCCTCGAGCAGTACTTC. Amino acids: CASSLGPLTLEQYF. Supplemented by reference TRBV7-9 and TRBJ2-7, the full variable domain reads DTGVSQNPRHKITKRGQNVTFRCDPISEHNRLYWYRQTLGQGPEFLTYFQNEAQLEKSRLLSDRFSAERPKGSFSTLEIQRTEQGDSAMYLCASSLGPLTLEQYFGPGTRLTVT.

The chain combines TRBV19 with TRBJ1-2; D is ambiguous. Germline V gene lookup returns CDR1 LNHDA and CDR2 SQIVND (reference sequence). This CDR3 contains 15 residues. Deletions cut 5 bases from V and 4 bases from J, with 17 bases between. Here the CDR3 reads CASSLRTRGAYGYTF. The CDR3 DNA reads as TGTGCCAGTAGTCTAAGGACTCGCGGCGCCTATGGCTACACCTTC.

This clonotype was seen a handful of times. The gene calls are TRBV20-1 and TRBJ2-7, with D possibly called TRBD1 or TRBD2 (5 bases each). V lost 5 bases to trimming and J lost 1 base, with 18 bases between them. CDR1 and CDR2 from the germline V gene are DFQATT and SNEGSKA (reference sequence). CDR3 length: 15 residues. The CDR3 region is CSALVGVQISYEQYF. The CDR3 DNA reads TGCAGTGCTCTGGTGGGGGTCCAGATATCCTACGAGCAGTACTTC.

This clonotype was counted between two and nine times. This sequence joins TRBV20-1 and TRBJ2-3; 11 nucleotides line up with TRBD2. The germline V gene encodes CDR1 DFQATT and CDR2 SNEGSKA (reference sequence). Losses at the gene ends were 3 bases for V and 0 bases for J; bases not matched to a gene: 8. CDR3 length: 17 residues. The CDR3 protein is CSARGTSGFTSTDTQYF. In DNA, the CDR3 is TGCAGTGCTAGGGGGACTAGCGGTTTTACTAGCACAGATACGCAGTATTTT.

In its sample, this clonotype was seen a few times. V is TRBV20-1 and J is TRBJ1-6, with 9 bases that match TRBD1. V lost 6 bases and J lost 8; bases outside the gene matches: 5. The V gene's germline CDR1 is DFQATT and CDR2 SNEGSKA (reference sequence). The CDR3 is 13 residues long. The CDR3 is CSAGDRADSPLHF. CDR3 in DNA: TGCAGTGCGGGGGACAGGGCCGATTCACCCCTCCACTTT.

V gene TRBV11-1 combines with J gene TRBJ1-1, with TRBD1 matching 10 bases. The V segment lost 5 bases and the J segment 5 bases; nucleotides outside the gene matches: 11. The CDR3 length is 16 residues. Looked up from germline, CDR1 is SGHAT and CDR2 is FQDESV (reference sequence). The CDR3 nucleotides are TGTGCCAGCAGCATACGATGGACAGGGGGAAATACTGAAGCTTTCTTT. Translating gives CASSIRWTGGNTEAFF. The full variable domain, completed using reference TRBV11-1 and TRBJ1-1, is EAEVAQSPRYKITEKSQAVAFWCDPISGHATLYWYRQILGQGPELLVQFQDESVVDDSQLPKDRFSAERLKGVDSTLKIQPAELGDSAMYLCASSIRWTGGNTEAFFGQGTRLTVV.

This clonotype was found once. The V gene is TRBV20-1, the J gene TRBJ1-3, with unresolved D. Germline V lookup: CDR1 DFQATT, CDR2 SNEGSKA (reference sequence). CDR3 length equals 15 residues. V was trimmed by 0 bases and J by 0 bases, leaving 9 bases between them. CDR3 amino acids: CSARDGASSGNTIYF. DNA of the CDR3: TGCAGTGCTAGAGATGGCGCCTCCTCTGGAAACACCATATATTTT.

The chain couples TRBV7-8 to TRBJ2-1; maybe TRBD2 (6 bases). CDR3 length: 17 amino acids. CDR1 is SGHVS, CDR2 FQNEAQ, per germline. V was shortened by 1 base and J by 2 bases, with 15 bases between the two germline ends. The CDR3 nucleotides read TGTGCCAGCAGCTTAGTTTCGGAGGGAGTAGCCTACAATGAGCAGTTCTTC. It encodes CASSLVSEGVAYNEQFF.

CDR3 bases: TGTGCCAGCGGGTTAGCGTCAACCGGGGAGCTGTTTTTT. This codes for CASGLASTGELFF. This rearrangement joins TRBV7-3 to TRBJ2-2, with D maybe TRBD2 (5 bases). V was trimmed by 8 bases and J by 5 bases, leaving 12 bases between them. CDR3 length equals 13 residues. Germline-derived CDR1 and CDR2 are SGHTA and FQGTGA.